These T cell receptor beta chains were read from a single sample in a study of cytomegalovirus exposure and HLA in healthy donors. Libraries were prepared by immunoSEQ multiplex PCR; TCRdb keeps only in-frame clonotypes and omits some of them. The sample has over 150,000 clones, about 75% seen once. The sequenced sample was PBMCs. Receptors originate from a man aged 18 to 29 in good health and CMV-seronegative. CDR3s include the opening cysteine and the closing phenylalanine or tryptophan. The order of the fields is D gene, J gene, V gene, clone size, CDR3 protein, CDR3 DNA. The D gene is left open where the match is weak. Expanded clones are given a class, and other clones once, few, many or no size at all.

>.|TRBJ2-7|TRBV4-3|.
CASSQDSGSLSYEQYF
TGCGCCAGCAGCCAAGACAGCGGAAGTCTTTCCTACGAGCAGTACTTC
>.|TRBJ2-1|TRBV27|.
CASTPQTVSYNEQFF
TGTGCCAGCACCCCTCAGACTGTGTCCTACAATGAGCAGTTCTTC
>.|TRBJ2-5|TRBV7-8|.
CASSLGLGRVKETQYF
TGTGCCAGCAGCTTAGGTCTGGGCAGAGTAAAAGAGACCCAGTACTTC
>TRBD2|TRBJ2-1|TRBV11-2|.
CASSPGLAAYNEQFF
TGTGCCAGCAGCCCTGGACTAGCAGCCTACAATGAGCAGTTCTTC
>.|TRBJ2-5|TRBV2|.
CASSEVQGWGTQYF
TGTGCCAGCAGTGAAGTGCAGGGGTGGGGGACCCAGTACTTC
>.|TRBJ2-7|TRBV5-6|.
CASSLGAEQYF
TGTGCCAGCAGCTTGGGAGCGGAGCAGTACTTC
>.|TRBJ2-7|TRBV7-9|.
CASRLGPSSYEQYF
TGTGCCAGCAGACTTGGGCCGAGCTCCTACGAGCAGTACTTC
>TRBD2|TRBJ2-7|TRBV2|.
CASREGSGTSPKGPYEQYF
TGTGCCAGCAGGGAAGGTAGTGGGACTAGCCCTAAAGGCCCCTACGAGCAGTACTTC
>.|TRBJ2-3|TRBV30|few
CAWSLSGTQYF
TGTGCCTGGAGTTTGTCAGGTACGCAGTATTTT
>.|TRBJ2-5|TRBV5-1|.
CASSFEPYQETQYF
TGCGCCAGCAGCTTTGAGCCCTACCAAGAGACCCAGTACTTC
>TRBD2|TRBJ2-7|TRBV7-2|.
CASSPRVGTSSSEQYF
TGTGCCAGCAGCCCCCGAGTCGGGACTAGCTCCTCCGAGCAGTACTTC
>TRBD1|TRBJ1-4|TRBV6-6|.
CASRDRDRVIEKLFF
TGTGCCAGCAGAGACCGGGACAGAGTAATTGAAAAACTGTTTTTT
>.|TRBJ2-3|TRBV9|.
CASSARPPDTQYF
TGTGCCAGCAGCGCTAGGCCCCCAGATACGCAGTATTTT
>.|TRBJ2-5|TRBV18|.
CASSPRDWKKETQYF
TGTGCCAGCTCACCACGGGACTGGAAAAAAGAGACCCAGTACTTC
>.|TRBJ2-1|TRBV7-8|.
CASSPTRVYPLEQFF
TGTGCCAGCAGCCCCACTAGGGTATACCCTCTTGAGCAGTTCTTC
>.|TRBJ1-1|TRBV7-2|.
CASSSPWAQSYTEAFF
TGTGCCAGCAGCTCCCCGTGGGCCCAGTCTTACACTGAAGCTTTCTTT
>TRBD1|TRBJ2-5|TRBV6-5|.
CASRQRQGSETQYF
TGTGCCAGCAGACAACGACAGGGTTCGGAGACCCAGTACTTC
>TRBD2|TRBJ2-7|TRBV7-9|.
CSSSLTASGTSYEQYF
TGTTCCAGCAGCTTAACGGCTAGCGGAACCTCCTACGAGCAGTACTTC
>TRBD1|TRBJ2-2|TRBV14|.
CASSQDRPTGAGELFF
TGTGCCAGCAGCCAAGATCGCCCGACAGGGGCCGGGGAGCTGTTTTTT
>TRBD1|TRBJ1-4|TRBV7-9|.
CASSPTGGGINEKLFF
TGTGCCAGCAGCCCGACAGGGGGCGGCATTAATGAAAAACTGTTTTTT
>TRBD2|TRBJ2-5|TRBV7-9|.
CASHAGVQETQYF
TGTGCCAGCCATGCGGGAGTGCAGGAGACCCAGTACTTC
>.|TRBJ2-5|TRBV5-6|few
CASSFPDFETQYF
TGTGCCAGCAGCTTTCCAGATTTTGAGACCCAGTACTTC
>.|TRBJ1-2|TRBV7-2|.
CASSSDLADVYGYTF
TGTGCCAGCAGCTCGGACTTGGCCGATGTTTATGGCTACACCTTC
>TRBD2|TRBJ2-1|TRBV6-5|.
CASSSPGLLSEQFF
TGTGCCAGCAGTTCCCCGGGACTATTGAGTGAGCAGTTCTTC
>TRBD2|TRBJ2-7|TRBV27|.
CASSLGTGRESYEQYF
TGTGCCAGCAGTCTCGGGACCGGGCGGGAGTCCTACGAGCAGTACTTC
>.|TRBJ2-1|TRBV20-1|.
CSAVATTEQFF
TGCAGTGCTGTGGCGACTACCGAGCAGTTCTTC
>.|TRBJ2-1|TRBV7-9|.
CASSPLSYNEQFF
TGTGCCAGCAGCCCCCTTTCCTACAATGAGCAGTTCTTC
>TRBD1|TRBJ2-7|TRBV15|once
CATSRKGGTGGHEQYF
TGTGCCACCAGCAGGAAAGGAGGGACAGGGGGCCACGAGCAGTACTTC
>.|TRBJ2-5|TRBV10-3|.
CAIWAPQETQYF
TGTGCCATCTGGGCACCCCAAGAGACCCAGTACTTC
>TRBD2|TRBJ2-1|TRBV5-5|.
CASSSTSGPYNEQFF
TGTGCCAGCAGCTCAACTAGCGGTCCCTACAATGAGCAGTTCTTC
>.|TRBJ2-3|TRBV18|.
CASSPITDTQYF
TGTGCCAGCTCACCTATCACAGATACGCAGTATTTT
>.|TRBJ1-1|TRBV30|.
CAWSVGPMRAALMNTEAFF
TGTGCCTGGAGTGTTGGACCTATGCGGGCCGCTCTCATGAACACTGAAGCTTTCTTT
>.|TRBJ1-5|TRBV18|.
CASSPGENQPQHF
TGTGCCAGCTCACCTGGAGAAAATCAGCCCCAGCATTTT
>TRBD1|TRBJ1-2|TRBV5-6|.
CASSLGWTGAYGYTF
TGTGCCAGCAGCTTGGGGTGGACAGGGGCCTATGGCTACACCTTC
>TRBD1|TRBJ2-7|TRBV9|.
CASSVLEGTGWNEQYF
TGTGCCAGCAGCGTTTTGGAGGGGACAGGGTGGAACGAGCAGTACTTC
>.|TRBJ1-5|TRBV4-1|.
CASSQESGDNQPQHF
TGCGCCAGCAGCCAAGAAAGCGGGGACAATCAGCCCCAGCATTTT
>.|TRBJ1-1|TRBV7-9|.
CSSSLGSGDGGGAFF
TGTTCCAGCAGCTTAGGATCGGGCGACGGAGGTGGAGCTTTCTTT
>.|TRBJ2-3|TRBV4-3|.
CASSSRPEALDTQYF
TGCGCCAGCAGCTCCCGACCCGAAGCGTTGGATACGCAGTATTTT
>TRBD1|TRBJ1-6|TRBV7-9|.
CASSTDRGNTLHF
TGTGCCAGCAGTACGGACAGGGGGAATACCCTCCACTTT
>.|TRBJ1-5|TRBV27|.
CASASRREISPDQPQHF
TGTGCCAGCGCAAGCCGCCGGGAAATCAGTCCCGATCAGCCCCAGCATTTT
>.|TRBJ2-7|TRBV5-1|.
CASSFRGYEQYF
TGCGCCAGCAGCTTCCGCGGGTACGAGCAGTACTTC
>TRBD2|TRBJ2-1|TRBV2|.
CASTQREGSYNEQFF
TGTGCCAGCACTCAGCGGGAGGGCTCCTACAATGAGCAGTTCTTC
>TRBD2|TRBJ2-2|TRBV7-9|.
CASSLLGGTRTTGELFF
TGTGCCAGCAGCTTACTTGGGGGGACTAGAACAACCGGGGAGCTGTTTTTT
>.|TRBJ1-3|TRBV4-3|.
CASSQDGRGTGNTIYF
TGCGCCAGCAGCCAGGACGGCAGAGGGACTGGAAACACCATATATTTT
>.|TRBJ2-3|TRBV7-9|few
CASKRAPTSTDTQYF
TGTGCCAGCAAGAGGGCACCCACTAGCACAGATACGCAGTATTTT
>.|TRBJ1-6|TRBV30|.
CAWSLGHEISPLHF
TGTGCCTGGAGTCTGGGCCATGAGATTTCACCCCTCCACTTT
>.|TRBJ2-2|TRBV7-9|.
CASSLLSVTGELFF
TGTGCCAGCAGCTTACTTTCGGTGACCGGGGAGCTGTTTTTT
>TRBD2|TRBJ2-5|TRBV23-1|.
CASSQQLGLGETQYF
TGCGCCAGCAGTCAACAACTGGGACTAGGGGAGACCCAGTACTTC
>.|TRBJ2-3|TRBV18|.
CASSPRDTGMLDTQYF
TGTGCCAGCTCCCCAAGGGACACAGGGATGTTAGATACGCAGTATTTT
>.|TRBJ1-1|TRBV6-6|.
CASSYSRGDTEAFF
TGTGCCAGCAGTTATTCACGGGGGGACACTGAAGCTTTCTTT
>TRBD2|TRBJ2-1|TRBV6-4|few
CASSGTSGSNEQFF
TGTGCCAGCAGTGGGACTAGCGGGAGCAATGAGCAGTTCTTC
>.|TRBJ1-5|TRBV5-1|.
CASSLLGGDQPQHF
TGCGCCAGCAGCTTGTTGGGGGGAGATCAGCCCCAGCATTTT